The T cell receptor beta chain described here comes from a study of cytotoxic CD8 clonotypes in ibrutinib-treated CLL. Turning to the study itself: Some 10 relapsed/refractory, roughly 16 treatment-naive; around 18 IGHV unmutated. With a range of 6 to 36, the median treatment time before response samples were taken was over 9 months. Whole-study results and caveats: Baseline values of clonality outstripped age-matched healthy donors and followed circulating CD8+ T-cell counts. Sampling times differed between sustained-remission and progressing patients.

On this clone itself: Antigen specificity is unknown.

The CDR3 is 15 amino acids. Method: immunoSEQ multiplex PCR; TCRdb's copy keeps in-frame clones and lacks some. The data show over 150,000 clones, with more than 75% seen just once and roughly 2% held by the top ten. The TCR originated in a human donor with chronic lymphocytic leukemia. Here the sequenced sample was PBMCs, taken after 12 months of ibrutinib treatment. V usage is TRBV21-1 and J usage is TRBJ2-7; the D call of TRBD1 is as the table states it, not checked on the DNA. TRBV21-1 is termed a pseudogene. The DNA for the CDR3 is TGTGCCAGCAGCCTCCCTGCCAGGTGCTCCTACGAGCAGTACTTC. This codes for CASSLPARCSYEQYF.